The sequence of this T cell receptor (beta chain) was determined in a study of blood T cell repertoires in COVID-19. This CDR3 spans 13 amino acids. Germline V lookup: CDR1 SQVTM, CDR2 ANQGSEA. The trim removed 4 bases at V and 7 bases at J, leaving 9 bases unmatched. Libraries were prepared by immunoSEQ multiplex PCR; TCRdb keeps only in-frame clonotypes and omits some of them. The table lists 210,000 or so clones, about nine tenths of them singletons. In this sample, this clone turned up once. This sequence was found in an older woman with acute or convalescent COVID-19. The chain has TRBV29-1 and TRBJ1-1; TRBD1 matches at 7 bases. The sample taken for sequencing was peripheral blood. This CDR3 is CSVGTGFGFEAFF. CDR3 bases: TGCAGCGTTGGGACAGGTTTCGGATTTGAAGCTTTCTTT.